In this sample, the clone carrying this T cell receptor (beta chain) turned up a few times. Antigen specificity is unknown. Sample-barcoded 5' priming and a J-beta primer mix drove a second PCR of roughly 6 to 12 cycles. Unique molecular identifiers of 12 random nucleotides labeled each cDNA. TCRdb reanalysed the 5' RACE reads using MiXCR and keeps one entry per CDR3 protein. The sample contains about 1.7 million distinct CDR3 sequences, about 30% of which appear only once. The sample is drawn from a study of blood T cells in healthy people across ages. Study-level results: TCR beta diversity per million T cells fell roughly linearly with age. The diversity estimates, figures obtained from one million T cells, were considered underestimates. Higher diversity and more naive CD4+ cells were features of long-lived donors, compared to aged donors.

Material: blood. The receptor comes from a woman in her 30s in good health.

CDR3 bases: TGTGCCAGCAGCCAAGATCGGACAGGGCGGACCGGGGAGCTGTTTTTT. Translation gives CASSQDRTGRTGELFF. The chain couples TRBV14 to TRBJ2-2; the match to TRBD1 covers 8 bases. Germline V CDR1 and CDR2: SGHDN, FVKESK. The ends lost 0 bases at V and 5 bases at J; junction bases unmatched: 5. This CDR3 is built from 16 residues.